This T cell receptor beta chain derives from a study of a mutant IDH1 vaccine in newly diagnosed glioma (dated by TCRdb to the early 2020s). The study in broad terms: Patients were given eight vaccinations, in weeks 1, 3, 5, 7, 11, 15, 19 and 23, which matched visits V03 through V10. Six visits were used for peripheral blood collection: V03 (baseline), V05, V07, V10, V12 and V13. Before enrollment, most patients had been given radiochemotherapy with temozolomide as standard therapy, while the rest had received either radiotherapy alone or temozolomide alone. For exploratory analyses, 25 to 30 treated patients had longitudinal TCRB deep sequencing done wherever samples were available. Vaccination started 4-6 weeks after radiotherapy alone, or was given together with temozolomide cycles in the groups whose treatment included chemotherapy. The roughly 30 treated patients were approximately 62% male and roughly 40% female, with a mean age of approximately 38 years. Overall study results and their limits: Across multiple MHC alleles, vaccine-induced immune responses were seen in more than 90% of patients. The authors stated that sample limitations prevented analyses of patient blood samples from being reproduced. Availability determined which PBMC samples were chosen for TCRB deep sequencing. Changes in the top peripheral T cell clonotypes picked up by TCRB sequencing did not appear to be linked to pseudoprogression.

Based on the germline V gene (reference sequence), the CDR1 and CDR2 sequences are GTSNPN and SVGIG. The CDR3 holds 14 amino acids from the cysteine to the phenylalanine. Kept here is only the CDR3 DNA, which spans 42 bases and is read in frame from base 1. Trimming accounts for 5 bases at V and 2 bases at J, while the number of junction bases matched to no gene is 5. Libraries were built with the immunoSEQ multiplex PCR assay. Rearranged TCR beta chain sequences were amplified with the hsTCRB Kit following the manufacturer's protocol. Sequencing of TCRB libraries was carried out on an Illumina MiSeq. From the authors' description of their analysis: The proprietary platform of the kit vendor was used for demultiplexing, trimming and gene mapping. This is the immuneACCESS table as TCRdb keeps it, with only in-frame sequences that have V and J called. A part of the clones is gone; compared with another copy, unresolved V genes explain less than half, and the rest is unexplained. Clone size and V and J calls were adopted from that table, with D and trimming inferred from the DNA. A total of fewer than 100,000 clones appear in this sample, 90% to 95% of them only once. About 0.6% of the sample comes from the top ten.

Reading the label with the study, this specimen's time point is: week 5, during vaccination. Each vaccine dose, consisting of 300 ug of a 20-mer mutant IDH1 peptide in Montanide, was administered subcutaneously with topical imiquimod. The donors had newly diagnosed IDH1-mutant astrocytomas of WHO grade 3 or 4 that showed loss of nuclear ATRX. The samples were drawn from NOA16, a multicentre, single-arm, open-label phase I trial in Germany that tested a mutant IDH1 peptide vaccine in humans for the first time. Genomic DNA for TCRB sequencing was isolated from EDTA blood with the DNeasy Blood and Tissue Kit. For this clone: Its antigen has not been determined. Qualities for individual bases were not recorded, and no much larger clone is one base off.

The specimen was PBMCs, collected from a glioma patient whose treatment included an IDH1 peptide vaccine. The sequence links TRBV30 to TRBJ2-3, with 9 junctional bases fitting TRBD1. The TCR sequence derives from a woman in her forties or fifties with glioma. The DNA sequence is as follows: TGTGCCTGGGGACAGGGGTTTTCCACAGATACGCAGTATTTT. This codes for CAWGQGFSTDTQYF.